The 9 T cell receptor beta chains given below trace back to one sample, sequenced in a study of blood T cell repertoires in COVID-19. Assay: immunoSEQ multiplex PCR; the TCRdb copy retains only in-frame clones and omits some. The repertoire holds approximately 300,000 clones, with around nine tenths as singletons. The material sequenced was PBMCs or T cells enriched from blood (not recorded which). These receptors came from a woman aged 25 to 39 who had recovered from COVID-19.

The count of this clone is one. The gene calls are TRBV12-1 and TRBJ2-5; the table calls TRBD2, which could not be checked here. TRBV12-1 is described as a pseudogene. The CDR3 covers 14 residues. The CDR3 is CASSFWVSGVTQYF. The CDR3 DNA reads as TGTGCCAGCAGCTTTTGGGTCTCGGGGGTGACCCAGTACTTC.

This clone has only a few counts. The genes are TRBV4-1 and TRBJ2-7; TRBD1 might be the D (6 bases). Trimming left V 1 base short and J 5 bases short, with 12 bases between. Per the germline V gene, CDR1 is MGHRA and CDR2 is YSYEKL. The CDR3 extends over 14 amino acids. In DNA form, the CDR3 reads TGCGCCAGCAGCCAAGTCATCAGGGGCGACGAGCAGTACTTC. Translating it yields CASSQVIRGDEQYF.

J is TRBJ1-2 and V is TRBV6-5; D perhaps matches TRBD1 (5 bases). CDR3 size: 14 residues. The V end was cut by 7 bases, the J end by 1 base, with 13 bases between. The V gene's germline CDR1 is MNHEY and CDR2 SVGAGI. As DNA, the CDR3 is TGTGCCAGCACAAGACAGAACTTTAACTATGGCTACACCTTC. Translated, it gives CASTRQNFNYGYTF.

The chain uses TRBV7-9 and TRBJ2-7; TRBD1 matches at 7 bases. The CDR3 has 13 residues. Germline loops: CDR1 SEHNR, CDR2 FQNEAQ (reference sequence). V lost 5 bases and J lost 6; bases outside the gene matches: 7. The CDR3 loop reads CASSQGTAFEQYF. Written as DNA, the CDR3 is TGTGCCAGCAGCCAAGGGACAGCCTTCGAGCAGTACTTC.

The gene calls are TRBV6-5 and TRBJ1-1; D gene ambiguous. Trimming shortened V by 0 bases and J by 1 base, and 6 bases separated the two germline ends. The CDR3 runs 14 residues. Germline CDR1 and CDR2: MNHEY and SVGAGI. The CDR3 here is CASSYSSTNTEAFF. The CDR3 nucleotides are TGTGCCAGCAGTTACTCGAGCACGAACACTGAAGCTTTCTTT.

V and J are TRBV19 and TRBJ2-5, with TRBD1 as a possible D gene (5 bases). The germline V and J ends were trimmed by 6 bases and 3 bases, with 11 bases remaining between them. Germline V gives CDR1 LNHDA, CDR2 SQIVND (reference sequence). The CDR3 is 13 residues long. The CDR3 sequence is CASRKQGKETQYF. The CDR3, as DNA: TGTGCCAGTAGGAAGCAGGGAAAAGAGACCCAGTACTTC.

The chain employs TRBV24-1 and TRBJ1-5, with D unclear. Germline CDR1 reads KGHDR; CDR2 reads SFDVKD. V was trimmed by 2 bases and J by 6 bases, leaving 7 bases between them. CDR3 length: 13 amino acids. CDR3 DNA sequence: TGTGCCACCAGTGATTCCATCGGTCAGCCCCAGCATTTT. Translation gives CATSDSIGQPQHF.

The CDR3 loop is CASSLAGQGSGEQFF. The CDR3 DNA reads TGTGCCAGCAGCTTAGCGGGACAGGGGTCCGGTGAGCAGTTCTTC. The V and J genes are TRBV7-2 and TRBJ2-1, with 10 positions matching TRBD1. With 0 bases clipped from V and 9 bases from J, the junction kept 5 bases outside the gene matches. CDR1 and CDR2 from the germline V gene are SGHTA and FQGNSA. The length of the CDR3 is 15 residues.

The CDR3 region has the DNA TGCGCCAGCAGCTTATCCAACTCCTATAATTCACCCCTCCACTTT. Its protein is CASSLSNSYNSPLHF. The chain links TRBV5-1 to TRBJ1-6; D ambiguous. The germline CDR1 and CDR2 sequences are SGHRS and YFSETQ. Trimming removed 2 bases from V and 0 bases from J, with 6 bases in between. There are 15 residues in the CDR3.